This is a list of T cell receptor beta chains from one sample in a study of OX40 agonist ivuxolimab in advanced cancers. Only in-frame clones appear in the TCRdb table, and some are missing; sequencing was by immunoSEQ multiplex PCR. The sample holds about 110,000 clones, approximately 90% seen once. The starting material was CD4+ or CD8+ T cells sorted from blood, obtained in a trial of the OX40 agonist ivuxolimab. The receptor source for this set is an adult with an advanced solid tumor such as melanoma, head and neck, liver or kidney cancer. Each CDR3 is given with its conserved first and last residue. Fields, in order: D gene, V gene, CDR3 protein. The D gene is left open where the match is weak.

D gene: NA
V gene: TRBV5-4
CDR3 protein: CASSPLGGGRSTDTQYF

D gene: NA
V gene: TRBV20-1
CDR3 protein: CSATGTSHYTF

D gene: TRBD1
V gene: TRBV18
CDR3 protein: CAGNEGTGPYNEQFF

D gene: NA
V gene: TRBV6-4
CDR3 protein: CASSEQGGQPQHF

D gene: TRBD1
V gene: TRBV6-4
CDR3 protein: CASSEDGQGYSPLHF

D gene: NA
V gene: TRBV7-8
CDR3 protein: CASSLQANRAAFF

D gene: NA
V gene: TRBV6-6
CDR3 protein: CASSYPSIDGYTF

D gene: TRBD2
V gene: TRBV2
CDR3 protein: CASTAPVAGAGEQYF

D gene: NA
V gene: TRBV21-1
CDR3 protein: CASSGQAPLVLDQPQHF

D gene: NA
V gene: TRBV28
CDR3 protein: CASRSGDRSSYNEQFF

D gene: TRBD2
V gene: TRBV7-2
CDR3 protein: CASSSQRELIFF

D gene: NA
V gene: TRBV29-1
CDR3 protein: CSARTAGNQPQHF

D gene: TRBD1
V gene: TRBV18
CDR3 protein: CASSPGTGDEKLFF

D gene: NA
V gene: TRBV9
CDR3 protein: CASSVAGKNTGELFF

D gene: NA
V gene: TRBV5-1
CDR3 protein: CASRRTLGTEAFF

D gene: TRBD1
V gene: TRBV13
CDR3 protein: CASSSGLDREYGYTF

D gene: NA
V gene: TRBV12-5
CDR3 protein: CASGLVGRGGEFF

D gene: NA
V gene: TRBV5-1
CDR3 protein: CASSLDEGRTDTQYF

D gene: TRBD1
V gene: TRBV7-3
CDR3 protein: CASSLGGQGTDTQYF

D gene: NA
V gene: TRBV27
CDR3 protein: CASSLSHSFNQPQHF

D gene: NA
V gene: TRBV6-4
CDR3 protein: CASALTSSTDTQYF

D gene: NA
V gene: TRBV28
CDR3 protein: CASRWTDTHNEQFF

D gene: TRBD2
V gene: TRBV28
CDR3 protein: CASSTGLAGERGGYEQYF

D gene: TRBD1
V gene: TRBV28
CDR3 protein: CATTGTANTGELFF

D gene: NA
V gene: TRBV7-9
CDR3 protein: CASSLGSTDTQYF

D gene: NA
V gene: TRBV7-9
CDR3 protein: CASSLGQANTEAFF

D gene: NA
V gene: TRBV14
CDR3 protein: CASSLRPSGSKNIQYF

D gene: NA
V gene: TRBV7-9
CDR3 protein: CASSLTNQPQHF

D gene: TRBD1
V gene: TRBV28
CDR3 protein: CASNPPGQGSYNEQFF

D gene: NA
V gene: TRBV9
CDR3 protein: CASSPPGSAYNEQFF

D gene: TRBD2
V gene: TRBV11-2
CDR3 protein: CASSFEREALYEQYF

D gene: NA
V gene: TRBV28
CDR3 protein: CASMRPGEQYF

D gene: TRBD2
V gene: TRBV7-8
CDR3 protein: CASSLRPAGGSPETQYF

D gene: NA
V gene: TRBV28
CDR3 protein: CATEIPTGYGYTF

D gene: NA
V gene: TRBV19
CDR3 protein: CASKRSPLQDTQYF

D gene: NA
V gene: TRBV11-3
CDR3 protein: CASSSPAGTANTGELFF

D gene: NA
V gene: TRBV11-2
CDR3 protein: CASSLEGQGSNQPQHF

D gene: NA
V gene: TRBV28
CDR3 protein: CASSKQGFHEQYF

D gene: NA
V gene: TRBV18
CDR3 protein: CASSPQPTREGYTF

D gene: NA
V gene: TRBV28
CDR3 protein: CASSFRAKSGNTIYF

D gene: TRBD2
V gene: TRBV11-2
CDR3 protein: CASSLGGTTPYEQYF

D gene: TRBD1
V gene: TRBV28
CDR3 protein: CASRQGATGRNTEAFF

D gene: NA
V gene: TRBV7-9
CDR3 protein: CASSSEVHYEQYF

D gene: NA
V gene: TRBV2
CDR3 protein: CASSENRGTGYTF

D gene: NA
V gene: TRBV5-1
CDR3 protein: CASSFYRARGTGELFF

D gene: NA
V gene: TRBV7-2
CDR3 protein: CASSRTWGSGNTIYF

D gene: NA
V gene: TRBV7-6
CDR3 protein: CASSYGGKTGEYEQYF

D gene: NA
V gene: TRBV11-2
CDR3 protein: CASSFIKRQPSRSGNTIYF

D gene: NA
V gene: TRBV13
CDR3 protein: CASSLGQANGGYGYTF

D gene: NA
V gene: TRBV7-2
CDR3 protein: CASSLEARAYEQYF

D gene: TRBD1
V gene: TRBV6-5
CDR3 protein: CASRWDRGNNEQFF

D gene: TRBD2
V gene: TRBV2
CDR3 protein: CASRAGGPVDEQYF

D gene: NA
V gene: TRBV19
CDR3 protein: CASSIGTPSYEQYF

D gene: NA
V gene: TRBV21-1
CDR3 protein: CASSTSGSDETQYF

D gene: NA
V gene: TRBV29-1
CDR3 protein: CSVDSIQGQYGYTF